The entry that follows covers one TCR beta chain sequence. What it recognizes is unknown. This entry belongs to a study of T cell responses to AZD1222 COVID-19 vaccine. Findings and limits, study-wide: Seropositive at baseline were only six AZD1222 recipients.

This CDR3 spans 15 amino acids. Germline lookup yields CDR1 MGHRA and CDR2 YSYEKL. V shed 5 bases, J shed 3 bases, and the junction held 5 bases outside the gene matches. The data were produced by immunoSEQ multiplex PCR, yet TCRdb's version contains in-frame clones alone and is incomplete. The data show 210,000 or so clones, with roughly 94% seen just once and 1.7% held by the top ten. This receptor was identified in an adult who received the MenACWY meningococcal vaccine as a control. Sample: peripheral blood, taken 28 days after the second dose of the MenACWY control vaccine. The rearrangement uses TRBV4-1 and TRBJ2-1, with 9 bases fitting TRBD1. The CDR3 region is CASSFLGQGYNEQFF. The CDR3 bases are TGCGCCAGCAGCTTCCTGGGACAGGGCTACAATGAGCAGTTCTTC.